The rows below give T cell receptor beta chains drawn from one sample of a study of OX40 agonist ivuxolimab in advanced cancers. This table comes from immunoSEQ multiplex PCR, and its TCRdb copy is limited to in-frame clones, with some not included. The sample has tens of thousands of clones; roughly 90% are singletons. The material was CD4+ or CD8+ T cells sorted from blood, obtained in a trial of the OX40 agonist ivuxolimab. The receptors stem from an adult with an advanced solid tumor such as melanoma, head and neck, liver or kidney cancer. Both conserved end residues are part of each CDR3. The D gene is left open where the match is weak. Only some rows state a clone size, as once, few, many or a class for expanded clones.

size	V	length	J	D	DNA	CDR3
once	TRBV7-3	16	TRBJ2-5	TRBD2	TGTGCCAGCAGCCTAAAGCCCGGGAGGGAGGGAGAGACCCAGTACTTC	CASSLKPGREGETQYF
NA	TRBV14	17	TRBJ2-3	TRBD2	TGTGCCAGCAGCGTGACTAGCGGGAGGTTGAGCACAGATACGCAGTATTTT	CASSVTSGRLSTDTQYF
NA	TRBV28	16	TRBJ2-3	NA	TGTGCCAGCCCTCCGTGGCAGGGTAATTTTCCAGATACGCAGTATTTT	CASPPWQGNFPDTQYF
NA	TRBV11-2	15	TRBJ2-7	TRBD2	TGTGCCAGCAGCCCCGGGACTAGCGGGACCTACGAGCAGTACTTC	CASSPGTSGTYEQYF
few	TRBV19	14	TRBJ2-5	TRBD1	TGTGCCAGTAGTAGTTGGCAGGGGGAAGAGACCCAGTACTTC	CASSSWQGEETQYF
NA	TRBV28	19	TRBJ2-6	NA	TGTGCCAGCAGTTTGGGCCGGGGACACCGATCTGCTGGGGCCAACGTCCTGACTTTC	CASSLGRGHRSAGANVLTF
NA	TRBV5-4	13	TRBJ1-2	NA	TGTGCCAGCAGCTTGGACAGGGAAGTGAGCTACACCTTC	CASSLDREVSYTF
NA	TRBV5-1	14	TRBJ1-1	TRBD1	TGCGCCAGCAGCGTCAGGGGGTTTATCACTGAAGCTTTCTTT	CASSVRGFITEAFF
NA	TRBV7-9	17	TRBJ1-5	NA	TGTGCCAGCAGCAGACGCCGTCCAGGTTTTCCGGATCAGCCCCAGCATTTT	CASSRRRPGFPDQPQHF
NA	TRBV28	16	TRBJ1-4	TRBD1	TGTGCCAGCAGTATATTACAGGGGGGCCAAAATGAAAAACTGTTTTTT	CASSILQGGQNEKLFF
NA	TRBV6-1	14	TRBJ2-2	NA	TGTGCCAGCTCGGTGGGAGCATCGGCCGGGGAGCTGTTTTTT	CASSVGASAGELFF
few	TRBV6-5	14	TRBJ1-1	NA	TGTGCCAGCAGTTACGAATCGGGGAACACTGAAGCTTTCTTT	CASSYESGNTEAFF
once	TRBV18	13	TRBJ2-3	NA	TGTGCCAGCTCACCAGGAACGCAGGATACGCAGTATTTT	CASSPGTQDTQYF
NA	TRBV7-2	18	TRBJ2-3	TRBD2	TGTGCCAGCAGCCCACAAACTAGCGGGATCGGGGGCACAGATACGCAGTATTTT	CASSPQTSGIGGTDTQYF
NA	TRBV2	11	TRBJ2-5	NA	TGTGCCAGCAGTTTCGAGGAGACCCAGTACTTC	CASSFEETQYF
NA	TRBV18	17	TRBJ1-1	NA	TGTGCCAGCTCACCCCGACTTGGAGGGGGGGTGAACACTGAAGCTTTCTTT	CASSPRLGGGVNTEAFF
once	TRBV7-2	16	TRBJ2-5	NA	TGTGCCAGCAGCTTACGTTCGGGAGTTGGGGGGGAGACCCAGTACTTC	CASSLRSGVGGETQYF
NA	TRBV2	13	TRBJ2-3	TRBD1	TGTGCCAGCAGGGGGACAGTGGCAGATACGCAGTATTTT	CASRGTVADTQYF
NA	TRBV7-3	15	TRBJ2-2	TRBD2	TGTGCCAGCAGCATCGGGACTAGCGGAGCCGGGGAGCTGTTTTTT	CASSIGTSGAGELFF
NA	TRBV9	16	TRBJ2-2	NA	TGTGCCAGCAGCGTAAGGGTAGGGCCGAACACCGGGGAGCTGTTTTTT	CASSVRVGPNTGELFF
NA	TRBV19	15	TRBJ2-2	TRBD1	TGTGCCAGTAGACAAAGGACAGGGGGCACCGGGGAGCTGTTTTTT	CASRQRTGGTGELFF
NA	TRBV19	15	TRBJ2-1	NA	TGTGCCAGTAGACCGACTACATCCTTTGGGAATGAGCAGTTCTTC	CASRPTTSFGNEQFF
few	TRBV4-2	14	TRBJ2-1	NA	TGTGCCAGCAGCCAAGAGGTCCGGGACTCATTATTGTTCTTC	CASSQEVRDSLLFF
NA	TRBV6-5	14	TRBJ1-5	NA	TGTGCCAGCAGTTACTCGGGCAGCGGGCAGCCCCAGCATTTT	CASSYSGSGQPQHF
NA	TRBV21-1	13	TRBJ1-2	NA	TGTGCCAGCAGCAAGGTAGGGGTATCTGGCTACACCTTC	CASSKVGVSGYTF
NA	TRBV19	16	TRBJ1-1	NA	TGTGCCAGTAGCCTACCGGGACACTCTTCCAACACTGAAGCTTTCTTT	CASSLPGHSSNTEAFF
NA	TRBV15	21	TRBJ2-3	TRBD2	TGTGCCACCAGCAGCCTTCGGTTGTTAGCGGGAGTAAGGGGGGCTCCAGATACGCAGTATTTT	CATSSLRLLAGVRGAPDTQYF
NA	TRBV2	12	TRBJ1-2	TRBD1	TGTGCCAGCAGTGGGACAGGTTATGGCTACACCTTC	CASSGTGYGYTF
NA	TRBV4-1	14	TRBJ2-3	NA	TGCGCCAGCAGCCAAGCGGGTACCACAGATACGCAGTATTTT	CASSQAGTTDTQYF
NA	TRBV5-1	16	TRBJ2-3	TRBD2	TGCGCCAGCAGGGGCGTCATTGCGGGAGGGTATGGTACGCAGTATTTT	CASRGVIAGGYGTQYF
NA	TRBV7-2	14	TRBJ2-7	NA	TGTGCCAGCAGCGCTCCAGGGGTCCTCTCCGAGCAGTACTTC	CASSAPGVLSEQYF
NA	TRBV28	13	TRBJ1-4	NA	TGTGCCAGCTTGGACAGATTTAATGAAAAACTGTTTTTT	CASLDRFNEKLFF
once	TRBV4-2	12	TRBJ1-1	TRBD1	TGTGCCAGCAGCCAAGACGACAGGGGTCGCTTCTTT	CASSQDDRGRFF
NA	TRBV11-3	15	TRBJ2-1	NA	TGTGCCAGCAGCTCGGGACACCTCCTCAGCAATGAGCAGTTCTTC	CASSSGHLLSNEQFF
NA	TRBV19	17	TRBJ2-6	NA	TGTGCCAGTTCTAGTATAGGGTTAAGTTCTGGGGCCAACGTCCTGACTTTC	CASSSIGLSSGANVLTF
NA	TRBV29-1	13	TRBJ2-7	TRBD2	TGCAGCGTTGGGACTAGCGTATCCTACGAGCAGTACTTC	CSVGTSVSYEQYF
NA	TRBV30	14	TRBJ2-7	TRBD2	TGTGCCTGGAGTCGTAGCGGGAGGTTCCACGAGCAGTACTTC	CAWSRSGRFHEQYF
NA	TRBV19	16	TRBJ2-3	TRBD2	TGTGCCAGTATGAAAAGGAGCGGGACTAGGATGGATACGCAGTATTTT	CASMKRSGTRMDTQYF
NA	TRBV5-1	15	TRBJ2-2	NA	TGCGCCAGCAGCTTGGGGTCTGGGGGAGTGGCGGAGCTGTTTTTT	CASSLGSGGVAELFF
NA	TRBV7-9	15	TRBJ2-1	TRBD2	TGTGCCAGCGCCGGGACTAGCGGGACGATGGGTGAGCAGTTCTTC	CASAGTSGTMGEQFF
NA	TRBV4-2	15	TRBJ2-7	NA	TGTGCCAGCAGCAATGGGACTGTCAAATCGTGGGAGCAGTACTTC	CASSNGTVKSWEQYF
NA	TRBV5-6	13	TRBJ2-5	TRBD1	TGTGCCAGCAGCTTGAGGGGGCGAGAGACCCAGTACTTC	CASSLRGRETQYF
NA	TRBV19	12	TRBJ2-3	TRBD2	TGTGCCAGTAGTCTCGGGGGGAATACGCAGTATTTT	CASSLGGNTQYF
NA	TRBV29-1	13	TRBJ2-7	NA	TGCAGCGCCCGGACCGGGGACACCTACGAGCAGTACTTC	CSARTGDTYEQYF
NA	TRBV28	14	TRBJ2-7	NA	TGTGCCAGCAGCTGGGCCCAAAGCTCCTACGAGCAGTACTTC	CASSWAQSSYEQYF
NA	TRBV6-6	16	TRBJ1-6	NA	TGTGCCAGCACCGGGCGGGGGCTCAACTATAATTCACCCCTCCACTTT	CASTGRGLNYNSPLHF
NA	TRBV6-1	13	TRBJ2-5	NA	TGTGCCAGCAGTTGGGCAGGGTGGGAGACCCAGTACTTC	CASSWAGWETQYF